This T cell receptor beta chain was profiled in a study of T cells in tuberculosis. Background on the study: IGRA-negative adolescents, IGRA-positive adolescents with latent tuberculosis and adults with active tuberculosis formed this South African cohort.

Profiling relied on immunoSEQ multiplex PCR, and the TCRdb table lists in-frame clones only, not all of them. Of about 41,000 clones in the sample, roughly 96% are singletons; the top ten hold around 3.3%. The CDR3 has 16 residues. CDR1 is SGHNT, CDR2 YYREEE, per germline (reference sequence). The trim removed 1 base at V and 8 bases at J, leaving 12 bases unmatched. The J gene is TRBJ2-1, the V gene TRBV5-4; 7 bases fit TRBD2. What was sequenced was PBMCs. This sequence was found in a donor between 10 and 35 years old with latent tuberculosis or without tuberculosis infection. CDR3: CASSLLIGGGSDEQFF. CDR3 bases: TGTGCCAGCAGCTTGTTAATTGGCGGGGGTAGCGATGAGCAGTTCTTC.